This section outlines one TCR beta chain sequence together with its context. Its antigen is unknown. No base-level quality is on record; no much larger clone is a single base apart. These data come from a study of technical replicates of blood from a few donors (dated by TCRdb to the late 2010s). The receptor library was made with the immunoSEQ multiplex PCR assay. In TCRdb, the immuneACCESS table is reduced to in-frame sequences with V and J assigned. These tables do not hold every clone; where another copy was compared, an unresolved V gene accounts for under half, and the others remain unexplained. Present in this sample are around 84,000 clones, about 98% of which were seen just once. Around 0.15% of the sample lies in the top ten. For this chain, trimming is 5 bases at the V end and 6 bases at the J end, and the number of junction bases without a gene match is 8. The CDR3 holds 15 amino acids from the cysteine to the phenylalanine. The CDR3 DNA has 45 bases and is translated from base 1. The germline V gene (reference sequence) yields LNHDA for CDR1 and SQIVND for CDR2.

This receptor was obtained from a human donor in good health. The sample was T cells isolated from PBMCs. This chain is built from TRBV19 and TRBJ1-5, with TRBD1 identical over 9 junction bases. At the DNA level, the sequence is TGTGCCAGTAGTGTCAGGACAGGGGATAGTCAGCCCCAGCATTTT. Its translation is CASSVRTGDSQPQHF. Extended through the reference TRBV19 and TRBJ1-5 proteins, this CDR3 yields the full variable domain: DGGITQSPKYLFRKEGQNVTLSCEQNLNHDAMYWYRQDPGQGLRLIYYSQIVNDFQKGDIAEGYSVSREKKESFPLTVTSAQKNPTAFYLCASSVRTGDSQPQHFGDGTRLSIL.